Listed below are T cell receptor beta chains from one sample, sequenced in a study of regulatory T cells in long-lasting Graves disease. TCRdb redid the calling of the multiplex PCR reads with MiXCR, one entry per CDR3 protein. This table has about 400,000 distinct CDR3 sequences, around 16% appearing once. The sequencing here drew on peripheral blood mononuclear cells (PBMCs), taken at new diagnosis, from a patient treated with antithyroid drugs. The receptors were gathered from a female donor with Graves disease. CDR3s include the opening cysteine and the closing phenylalanine or tryptophan. D genes are given only for firm matches. Clone sizes are given selectively: once, few, many, or a class where the clone is expanded.

many	TRBV4-1	TRBJ2-7	-	CASSQEDLSSYEQYF	TGCGCCAGCAGCCAAGAGGACTTAAGCTCCTACGAGCAGTACTTC
-	TRBV2	TRBJ1-4	-	CASWGTQNEKLFF	TGTGCCAGCTGGGGGACACAAAATGAAAAACTGTTTTTT
few	TRBV12-3/TRBV12-4	TRBJ1-1	TRBD1	CASSKDRANTEAFF	TGTGCCAGCAGCAAAGACAGGGCGAACACTGAAGCTTTCTTT
few	TRBV4-1	TRBJ1-5	TRBD1	CASSQGGQGDQPQHF	TGCGCCAGCAGCCAAGGGGGACAGGGGGATCAGCCCCAGCATTTT
many	TRBV30	TRBJ2-5	-	CAWSGGNQETQYF	TGTGCCTGGAGTGGAGGGAACCAAGAGACCCAGTACTTC
many	TRBV20-1	TRBJ2-3	-	CSALGISSTDTQYF	TGCAGTGCTCTCGGGATTTCTAGCACAGATACGCAGTATTTT
few	TRBV6-2/TRBV6-3	TRBJ2-5	-	CASSLRQGYARETQYF	TGTGCCAGCAGTCTGCGTCAGGGGTATGCCAGGGAGACCCAGTACTTC
-	TRBV12-3/TRBV12-4	TRBJ1-1	TRBD1	CASSLERWDSEAFF	TGTGCCAGCAGTTTAGAGCGCTGGGACAGTGAAGCTTTCTTT
few	TRBV12-3/TRBV12-4	TRBJ2-7	TRBD2	CASRQSGGLEQYF	TGTGCCAGCAGACAAAGCGGGGGTCTCGAGCAGTACTTC
-	TRBV27	TRBJ1-5	-	CASSLSRGAQPQHF	TGTGCCAGCAGTTTATCGCGGGGGGCTCAGCCCCAGCATTTT